Sequencing of this T cell receptor (beta chain) was carried out in a study of T cell responses to AZD1222 COVID-19 vaccine. Findings of the study overall: Mapped onto spike, vaccine-associated CD4 TCRs spanned it and were dominant at 160-218 and 743-854.

Repertoires were generated with immunoSEQ multiplex PCR, while TCRdb's copy carries only in-frame clones and drops some. There are roughly 190,000 clones in the sample; about 89% occur only once, and around 3.7% lies in the top ten. A note on this clone: Its antigen is unknown.

The TCR comes from an adult who received the AZD1222 COVID-19 vaccine. Sequences were derived from peripheral blood, sampled 28 days after the second AZD1222 dose.

CDR3 sequence (DNA): TGTGCCAGCATTTTTGCAGTCTCAGCACCTTATTCACCCCTCCACTTT. This encodes CASIFAVSAPYSPLHF. This chain uses TRBV28 with TRBJ1-6; D not resolved. CDR1 is MDHEN and CDR2 is SYDVKM in the germline V gene. Trimming pared 7 bases from V and 8 bases from J, leaving 21 bases between. The CDR3 runs to 16 residues.